This T cell receptor (beta chain) was captured by sequencing in a study of blood T cells in healthy people across ages. Study-wide findings and caveats: Expanded clonotype changes were possibly confounded by unknown donor CMV status. Roughly linearly, TCR beta diversity per million T cells fell as age increased. Donors of long life had a larger count of naive CD4+ cells and greater diversity than aged donors.

The draw of peripheral blood yielded approximately 10 milliliters from each donor. Comments on this clonotype: Its antigen remains unknown.

The V gene's germline CDR1 is LGHNA and CDR2 YNFKEQ. J lost 5 bases, V lost 3 bases, and 21 bases had no gene match. This CDR3 is 20 amino acids long. Primed by a sample-barcoded 5' primer and a J-beta primer mix, a second PCR proceeded for about 7 to 12 cycles. TCRdb ran MiXCR on the 5' RACE reads and lists one entry per CDR3 protein. Here the sample spans around 400,000 distinct CDR3 sequences, roughly half being singletons. J is TRBJ2-3 and V is TRBV4-2, with 9 positions matching TRBD2. The sequence was collected from a man in his sixties in good health. Specimen: blood. The CDR3 DNA reads as TGTGCCAGCAGCCACGATAAGCGGGAGGTTCCCCGCTCTGCCAGAGATACGCAGTATTTT. The encoded protein is CASSHDKREVPRSARDTQYF.